This is a list of T cell receptor beta chains from one sample in a study of T cells after yellow fever vaccination. TCRdb called the 5' RACE reads again in MiXCR, with one record for every CDR3 protein. The table records tens of thousands of distinct CDR3 sequences, approximately 8% of them present only once. The material sequenced was CD8+ T cells sorted from PBMCs, taken 15 days after the yellow fever booster vaccination. The receptor source for this set is a man aged 30-40 years who received the YFV17D yellow fever vaccine. Both conserved end residues are trimmed from each CDR3. Each record gives: CDR3 protein, J gene, V gene.

cdr3_aa: ASSPRGGYFNEQF
j_call: TRBJ2-1
v_call: TRBV12-3/TRBV12-4

cdr3_aa: ATSRDRGGGEKLF
j_call: TRBJ1-4
v_call: TRBV15

cdr3_aa: ASSYSTGELF
j_call: TRBJ2-2
v_call: TRBV5-6

cdr3_aa: ASSADTQY
j_call: TRBJ2-3
v_call: TRBV25-1

cdr3_aa: ASSPGQGNYGYT
j_call: TRBJ1-2
v_call: TRBV4-3

cdr3_aa: ASSFLGGVGTEAF
j_call: TRBJ1-1
v_call: TRBV5-1

cdr3_aa: ASSLQGEGGRYEQY
j_call: TRBJ2-7
v_call: TRBV27

cdr3_aa: ATRETGSGETQY
j_call: TRBJ2-5
v_call: TRBV15

cdr3_aa: SARDIQGYEQF
j_call: TRBJ2-1
v_call: TRBV20-1

cdr3_aa: ASSILPLGVDEQY
j_call: TRBJ2-7
v_call: TRBV19

cdr3_aa: SARDTMEQGRPQH
j_call: TRBJ1-5
v_call: TRBV20-1

cdr3_aa: SALTGDVYEQY
j_call: TRBJ2-7
v_call: TRBV20-1